The rows below give T cell receptor beta chains drawn from one sample of a study of blood T cell repertoires in COVID-19. Sequencing was performed with immunoSEQ multiplex PCR; in TCRdb, only in-frame clones are kept and a portion is missing. Of about 210,000 clones in the sample, 80% were seen once. Material for sequencing was PBMCs or T cells enriched from blood (not recorded which). The receptor source for this set is a man younger than 40 with acute COVID-19. Each CDR3 is given with its conserved first and last residue. Each record gives: V gene, D gene, clone size, J gene, CDR3 protein, CDR3 DNA. The D gene is left open where the match is weak. Some rows mark clone size as missing; the rest say once, few, many or name a class of expanded clone.

>TRBV5-4|TRBD1|-|TRBJ1-2
CASSLGQGPPNYGYTF
TGTGCCAGCAGCTTGGGACAGGGGCCTCCTAACTATGGCTACACCTTC
>TRBV5-1|TRBD1|-|TRBJ1-4
CASSPNRGGYEKLFF
TGCGCCAGCAGCCCGAACAGGGGAGGTTATGAAAAACTGTTTTTT
>TRBV5-1|TRBD1|-|TRBJ1-1
CASSLSGGTEAFF
TGCGCCAGCAGCTTGTCAGGGGGCACTGAAGCTTTCTTT
>TRBV5-6|-|once|TRBJ1-6
CASNLRGTSNSPLHF
TGTGCCAGCAACCTAAGGGGGACCTCTAATTCACCCCTCCACTTT
>TRBV7-2|-|-|TRBJ2-7
CASSFPRGYEQYF
TGTGCCAGCAGCTTCCCGAGGGGGTACGAGCAGTACTTC
>TRBV30|TRBD1|-|TRBJ1-1
CAWSSGGHMNTEAFF
TGTGCCTGGTCCTCAGGGGGGCATATGAACACTGAAGCTTTCTTT
>TRBV5-4|TRBD1|-|TRBJ1-1
CASSWDRSTEAFF
TGTGCCAGCAGCTGGGACAGGTCTACTGAAGCTTTCTTT
>TRBV28|-|few|TRBJ2-2
CASSFGLAGTGELFF
TGTGCCAGCAGTTTCGGACTCGCGGGTACCGGGGAGCTGTTTTTT
>TRBV24-1|-|-|TRBJ2-2
CATSGVRAGESGELFF
TGTGCCACCAGTGGAGTGAGGGCAGGGGAATCCGGGGAGCTGTTTTTT
>TRBV7-9|TRBD2|-|TRBJ2-5
CASSLGPTSGQETQYF
TGTGCCAGCAGCTTAGGGCCGACTAGCGGGCAAGAGACCCAGTACTTC
>TRBV28|-|-|TRBJ2-1
CASSLVEGQITYNEQFF
TGTGCCAGCAGTTTAGTTGAGGGCCAAATTACTTACAATGAGCAGTTCTTC
>TRBV5-1|-|-|TRBJ2-5
CASSSDWLETQYF
TGCGCCAGCAGCTCGGACTGGCTAGAGACCCAGTACTTC
>TRBV7-3|-|-|TRBJ2-1
CASSHRREDEQFF
TGTGCCAGCAGCCACCGCAGGGAGGATGAGCAGTTCTTC
>TRBV7-3|-|once|TRBJ1-2
CASSLTSGGTGYTF
TGTGCCAGCAGCTTAACCTCGGGGGGAACTGGCTACACCTTC
>TRBV13|TRBD1|-|TRBJ1-1
CASSSTGSTEAFF
TGTGCCAGCAGCTCGACAGGGTCCACTGAAGCTTTCTTT
>TRBV7-9|-|-|TRBJ1-5
CASSPYNQPQHF
TGTGCCAGCAGCCCGTATAATCAGCCCCAGCATTTT
>TRBV5-4|-|-|TRBJ1-2
CASSQGSGYGYTF
TGTGCCAGCAGCCAGGGTTCCGGTTATGGCTACACCTTC
>TRBV19|TRBD1|-|TRBJ2-3
CASRDRVTDTQYF
TGTGCCAGCCGGGACAGAGTTACAGATACGCAGTATTTT
>TRBV4-1|TRBD2|-|TRBJ2-7
CASSQGLAGGSYEQYF
TGCGCCAGCAGCCAAGGCCTAGCGGGGGGCTCCTACGAGCAGTACTTC
>TRBV5-6|TRBD2|-|TRBJ2-2
CASSWWTSFSTGELFF
TGTGCCAGCAGCTGGTGGACTAGCTTTTCCACCGGGGAGCTGTTTTTT
>TRBV19|-|-|TRBJ1-5
CASSIQGPTLSSNQPQHF
TGTGCCAGTAGTATACAGGGGCCTACTTTGAGTAGCAATCAGCCCCAGCATTTT
>TRBV5-1|TRBD1|-|TRBJ2-7
CASSSGQGGTWYF
TGCGCCAGCAGCTCAGGACAGGGGGGGACCTGGTACTTC
>TRBV11-3|TRBD2|-|TRBJ2-2
CASSRTSGANTGELFF
TGTGCCAGCAGCAGGACTAGCGGTGCGAACACCGGGGAGCTGTTTTTT
>TRBV10-3|-|-|TRBJ2-5
CAISYGGGETQYF
TGTGCCATCAGTTATGGGGGAGGAGAGACCCAGTACTTC
>TRBV6-5|-|-|TRBJ2-2
CASTPLATTGELFF
TGTGCCAGCACCCCCTTGGCCACCACCGGGGAGCTGTTTTTT